This T cell receptor beta chain emerged from a study of T cell changes during pregnancy in multiple sclerosis. The assay was immunoSEQ multiplex PCR, and TCRdb's table has in-frame clones only and misses some. This repertoire shows approximately 33,000 clones, about 91% found once; its top ten account for about 0.8%. This CDR3 region has 15 residues. Per germline, CDR1 SSHAT and CDR2 FNYEAQ (reference sequence). This clone has only one observation. Mismatch with germline at one junction end may stem from a read error. The clonotype comes from a female donor in good health, enrolled as a control in a pregnancy study. Material: CD4+ T cells from peripheral blood mononuclear cells, obtained in the first trimester of pregnancy. The V and J genes are TRBV7-7 and TRBJ2-5, with 9 bases aligning to TRBD2. CDR3 coding DNA: TGTGCTAGCAGCTCCTTGCGGGGGGGCCGGGAGACCCAGTACTTC. It translates to CASSSLRGGRETQYF.